The clone carrying this T cell receptor beta chain came up a few times. Its antigen is as yet unknown. This CDR3 has 14 amino acids. Germline assignment: CDR1 MNHNS and CDR2 SASEGT. The germline V and J ends were trimmed by 4 bases and 2 bases, with 11 bases remaining between them. This sample stems from a study of identical twins. Study-wide points: Donors were not followed over many years; analysis was cross-sectional.

A universal primer binding site was introduced by template switching. The final cDNA contained unique molecular identifiers. TCRdb reanalysed the 5' RACE reads using MiXCR and keeps one entry per CDR3 protein. The sample shows 200,000 to 250,000 distinct CDR3 sequences, roughly 7.5% of them seen only once. These data were also reused for a study on yellow fever vaccine responses in identical twins.

The specimen sequenced was memory (CD45RO+) T cells sorted from blood. The chain employs TRBV6-1 and TRBJ2-5; D unclear. The clonotype comes from a woman under 30 in good health. The CDR3 DNA reads as TGTGCCAGCAGTGTGGGTTGGCTTCAAGAGACCCAGTACTTC. Residues: CASSVGWLQETQYF.